The sequence of this TCR beta chain was determined in a study of cytomegalovirus exposure and HLA in healthy donors. The CDR3 is 15 amino acids. Unmatched junction bases numbered 9, after V lost 4 bases and J lost 6 bases. The germline gives CDR1 SGHTS, CDR2 YDEGEE. PCR primers comprised 60 Vbeta and 13 Jbeta primers. The table came from immunoSEQ multiplex PCR; TCRdb's copy has only in-frame clones and leaves some out. Here the sample spans about 100,000 clones, 60% to 80% being singletons. Nominally healthy donors provided the samples, though records likely missed some immune exposures. Study outcomes and limitations: Trimming of TCR beta V- and J-genes showed a link, identified in a later analysis, to a missense DCLRE1C variant. A later analysis appeared to link common viral pathogens to several of the most significant clusters.

Concerning this clone: Its cognate antigen is unknown.

The receptor was derived from a male donor in good health and CMV-seropositive. The V call is TRBV5-8, the J call TRBJ1-5, with TRBD1 matching 8 bases. The sequencing input was PBMCs. The DNA for the CDR3 is TGTGCCAGCAGCCCCCCTCCAGGGGGCGTTCAGCCCCAGCATTTT. This translates into CASSPPPGGVQPQHF.